A selection of T cell receptor beta chains follows, all from one sample in a study of beta chain features in type 1 diabetes. The repertoire was sequenced with immunoSEQ multiplex PCR; TCRdb's copy has only in-frame clones and lacks some. The sample consists of some 170,000 clones, roughly 65% of them appearing once. The sample taken for sequencing was naive CD4+ T cells from blood. The receptor source for this set is a man aged 25 to 40 with type 1 diabetes. Both conserved end residues are part of each CDR3. Fields, in order: V gene, J gene, clone size, D gene, CDR3 DNA, CDR3 protein. A D gene is named only where the DNA matches it firmly. Size is stated for part of the rows, as once, few or many counts, or as a class when the clone is expanded.

>TRBV19|TRBJ1-2|few|.
TGTGCCAGTAGTATCGCAACAGATTATGGCTACACCTTC
CASSIATDYGYTF
>TRBV4-3|TRBJ2-3|few|.
TGCGCCAGCAGCCAAGCCGCCGTAGGGCGGGGCACAGATACGCAGTATTTT
CASSQAAVGRGTDTQYF
>TRBV29-1|TRBJ2-1|few|.
TGCAGCGTTGCCCGGTGGGCTTCTGAGCAGTTCTTC
CSVARWASEQFF
>TRBV29-1|TRBJ2-7|once|TRBD1
TGCAGCGTTAGAACAGGGGGCGAGCAGTACTTC
CSVRTGGEQYF
>TRBV2|TRBJ2-3|.|.
TGTGCCAGCGCGGGACAGTGGTTTGTCGATACGCAGTATTTT
CASAGQWFVDTQYF
>TRBV13|TRBJ1-2|.|TRBD1
TGTGCCAGCAGCTCGGATCACAGGGGGAACTATGGCTACACCTTC
CASSSDHRGNYGYTF
>TRBV5-4|TRBJ2-5|.|.
TGTGCCAGCACCCTCGGACCCATAAGGGGAGAGACCCAGTACTTC
CASTLGPIRGETQYF
>TRBV29-1|TRBJ2-5|.|TRBD1
TGCAGCACCCGGACAGGGACGGAGACCCAGTACTTC
CSTRTGTETQYF
>TRBV19|TRBJ2-7|.|.
TGTGCCAGTAGCTCGGGACTCCTAGCGGAGCAGTACTTC
CASSSGLLAEQYF
>TRBV4-3|TRBJ1-5|.|.
TGCGCCAGCAAGATACGACAAGGGCAAGTTTATAGCAATCAGCCCCAGCATTTT
CASKIRQGQVYSNQPQHF
>TRBV4-1|TRBJ2-7|once|.
TGCGCCAGCAGCCAAGAGGGGAAGCGCTCCTACGAGCAGTACTTC
CASSQEGKRSYEQYF
>TRBV7-7|TRBJ2-5|few|TRBD1
TGTGCTAGCAGCTCCGGGACAGGTGCTGCCTATTCCTTCCAAGAGACCCAGTACTTC
CASSSGTGAAYSFQETQYF
>TRBV7-2|TRBJ2-7|.|TRBD1
TGTGCCAGCAGCTCGCGGACAGGGGGCTACGAGCAGTACTTC
CASSSRTGGYEQYF
>TRBV20-1|TRBJ2-7|once|.
TGCAGTGCTAGAGCGGGTTACGAGCAGTACTTC
CSARAGYEQYF
>TRBV2|TRBJ1-6|.|.
TGTGCCACTCGAGCGCAGCGGCCTAATTCACCCCTCCACTTT
CATRAQRPNSPLHF
>TRBV7-9|TRBJ2-1|.|.
TGTGCCAGCAGCTTAGCATACGGCTACAATGAGCAGTTCTTC
CASSLAYGYNEQFF
>TRBV13|TRBJ2-5|few|TRBD1
TGTGCCAGCAGCTCCCTGACAGGGGGCAGTGAGACCCAGTACTTC
CASSSLTGGSETQYF
>TRBV30|TRBJ1-2|.|TRBD1
TGTGCCTGGAGTACCGAAGACAGGGGAAACTATGGCTACACCTTC
CAWSTEDRGNYGYTF
>TRBV4-2|TRBJ2-3|.|TRBD2
TGTGCCAGCAGCCAAGTAGTAGCGGGCCACAGCACAGATACGCAGTATTTT
CASSQVVAGHSTDTQYF
>TRBV29-1|TRBJ2-1|few|TRBD2
TGCAGCGTTGAAGATGCGGGAGGTGAGCAGTTCTTC
CSVEDAGGEQFF
>TRBV5-1|TRBJ2-5|.|TRBD1
TGCGCCAGCAGCTCGGGACAGGGATCAGAGACCCAGTACTTC
CASSSGQGSETQYF
>TRBV20-1|TRBJ2-1|.|.
TGCAGTGCTAGAAACTACAATGAGCAGTTCTTC
CSARNYNEQFF
>TRBV30|TRBJ2-5|few|.
TGTGCCTGGAGTGAAAAACAGAGTTTCCAAGAGACCCAGTACTTC
CAWSEKQSFQETQYF
>TRBV29-1|TRBJ2-7|.|.
TGCAGCGTCCCAGGGGCCTCCGGCGAGCAGTACTTC
CSVPGASGEQYF
>TRBV29-1|TRBJ1-1|few|TRBD1
TGCAGCTTTCCGGGACAGAGCACTGAAGCTTTCTTT
CSFPGQSTEAFF
>TRBV4-3|TRBJ1-1|.|TRBD1
TGCGCCAGCAGCCAAGATAGGCAGGGGGCGCCAACTGAAGCTTTCTTT
CASSQDRQGAPTEAFF
>TRBV18|TRBJ2-1|.|.
TGTGCCAGCTCACCCCTGGCCGGGAATCTGTACAATGAGCAGTTCTTC
CASSPLAGNLYNEQFF
>TRBV5-1|TRBJ1-1|.|.
TGCGCCAGCAGCTTGGCCGAGAACACTGAAGCTTTCTTT
CASSLAENTEAFF